The clone carrying this T cell receptor beta chain was seen just once. The antigen is unknown. This sample is part of a study of T cell responses to AZD1222 COVID-19 vaccine. Study outcomes and limitations: Every sample of the repertoires postdated the peak T cell response.

The V and J ends lost 0 bases and 6 bases, in that order; junction bases with no gene match: 14. CDR3 length: 18 residues. Germline V gene data show CDR1 as ENHRY and CDR2 as SYGVKD. Clones were read by immunoSEQ multiplex PCR, and TCRdb kept only the in-frame ones, dropping some. Among 150,000 to 200,000 clones, around 92% were seen once, and the ten largest hold around 0.99%. The chain has TRBV10-3 and TRBJ1-5; 7 nucleotides match TRBD1. The receptor was isolated from an adult who received the AZD1222 COVID-19 vaccine. The material sequenced was peripheral blood, taken 28 days after the second AZD1222 dose. The CDR3 DNA follows: TGTGCCATCAGTGAGTCTCGGACAGGAGGTCGGGGAAGTCAGCCCCAGCATTTT. It translates to CAISESRTGGRGSQPQHF.